A single sample gave rise to the 8 T cell receptor beta chains below, sequenced in a study of shared clonotypes between healthy human individuals. The repertoire was sequenced with immunoSEQ multiplex PCR; TCRdb's copy has only in-frame clones and lacks some. The profile shows about 680,000 clones, approximately 79% of them singletons. Sequencing was done on a sample of memory CD4+ T cells sorted from blood. The subset is: CD45RA-negative fraction. These receptors were taken from a woman in her twenties or thirties in good health.

V is TRBV5-1 and J is TRBJ2-7; D unclear. V shed 2 bases and J shed 2 bases, with 8 bases lying between them. The CDR3 length is 13 residues. Per the germline V gene, CDR1 is SGHRS and CDR2 is YFSETQ. The CDR3 loop is CASSFAEAYEQYF. The CDR3 nucleotides are TGCGCCAGCAGCTTCGCAGAAGCCTACGAGCAGTACTTC.

This clone was observed a handful of times. This chain joins TRBV1 and TRBJ1-2; the table names TRBD1, a call not compared with the DNA. TRBV1 is a known pseudogene. This CDR3 comprises 15 residues. The CDR3 DNA reads as TGCACCAGCAGCCAACCGCGACAGGGTCGCTACAGCTACACCTTC. This encodes CTSSQPRQGRYSYTF.

The rearrangement joins TRBV28 to TRBJ2-7; 7 bases align to TRBD1. J was trimmed by 2 bases and V by 8 bases; bases with no gene match: 3. This CDR3 comprises 12 residues. Germline V lookup: CDR1 MDHEN, CDR2 SYDVKM. The CDR3 region is CASLGQPYEQYF. As DNA, the CDR3 is TGTGCCAGCCTGGGACAGCCCTACGAGCAGTACTTC.

This clone was detected only once. The chain combines TRBV10-3 with TRBJ2-3, with 8 bases lining up with TRBD1. J lost 3 bases, V lost 6 bases, and 2 bases had no gene match. The CDR3 totals 13 residues. The germline CDR1 and CDR2 sequences are ENHRY and SYGVKD. The CDR3, as DNA: TGTGCCATCAGAGGACAGGGTACAGATACGCAGTATTTT. It is translated as CAIRGQGTDTQYF.

The gene calls are TRBV28 and TRBJ1-5; D possibly corresponds to TRBD1 (6 bases). CDR1 is MDHEN and CDR2 is SYDVKM in the germline V gene. The CDR3 sequence is 13 residues long. Between the trimmed V and J ends, which lost 1 base and 11 bases, there was a span of 12 bases. Written as DNA, the CDR3 is TGTGCCAGCAGTTTATTTGATAGGGGGACCCAGCATTTT. Its protein is CASSLFDRGTQHF.

The chain is built from TRBV19 and TRBJ1-5; TRBD1 matches at 7 bases. V trimming: 4 bases; J trimming: 0 bases; junction bases outside the gene matches: 3. The V gene's germline CDR1 is LNHDA and CDR2 SQIVND (reference sequence). The CDR3 totals 15 residues. The DNA of the CDR3 is TGTGCCAGTAGTACGACAGGGAATAGCAATCAGCCCCAGCATTTT. Residues: CASSTTGNSNQPQHF.

The chain joins TRBV2 to TRBJ2-3, with 7 positions matching TRBD2. V lost 7 bases, J lost 4 bases, and 8 bases stayed unmatched. Germline V CDR1 and CDR2: SNHLY, FYNNEI. CDR3 length: 14 residues. The CDR3 loop reads CASNRLTSSDTQYF. The CDR3, as DNA: TGTGCCAGCAACCGATTGACTAGCTCAGATACGCAGTATTTT. The full variable domain, in which reference TRBV2 and TRBJ2-3 provide the parts outside the CDR3, is EPEVTQTPSHQVTQMGQEVILRCVPISNHLYFYWYRQILGQKVEFLVSFYNNEISEKSEIFDDQFSVERPDGSNFTLKIRSTKLEDSAMYFCASNRLTSSDTQYFGPGTRLTVL.

The chain combines TRBV2 with TRBJ2-1; unclear D gene. CDR1 and CDR2 (germline): SNHLY, FYNNEI. Trimming took 7 bases from V and 4 from J, leaving 8 bases between them. The CDR3 is made up of 12 amino acids. CDR3 in amino acids: CASTALYNEQFF. The CDR3 nucleotides are TGTGCCAGCACTGCCCTGTACAATGAGCAGTTCTTC.